This T cell receptor (beta chain) came from a study of T cells after yellow fever vaccination. General study findings and limits: Most clones from primary vaccination were detected again post-booster (just over 95% CD4, about 88% CD8). From the bulk population, abundant clonotypes could contaminate and appear within FACS-sorted repertoires.

5'RACE template switching added a universal primer site and UMIs to TCR cDNA. Each CDR3 protein gets one entry after TCRdb re-called the 5' RACE reads with MiXCR. In the table there are tens of thousands of distinct CDR3 sequences, more than 5.5% of which are singletons. Trimming pared 0 bases from V and 0 bases from J, leaving 14 bases between. Germline V gives CDR1 SEHNR, CDR2 FQNEAQ (reference sequence). The CDR3 is 17 amino acids. In its sample, this clonotype was seen many times. Its antigen is currently unknown. The genes are TRBV7-9 and TRBJ2-5; D may correspond to TRBD1 or TRBD2 (5 bases each). This sequence originates from a man aged 18 to 29 who received the YFV17D yellow fever vaccine. Sequenced here: CD8+ T cells sorted from PBMCs, sampled approximately 11 days after the first yellow fever vaccination. The CDR3 region has the DNA TGTGCCAGCAGCTTAGCGGGACGGCCACTGTACCAAGAGACCCAGTACTTC. It is translated as CASSLAGRPLYQETQYF. The full variable domain, with the rest looked up from reference TRBV7-9 and TRBJ2-5, is DTGVSQNPRHKITKRGQNVTFRCDPISEHNRLYWYRQTLGQGPEFLTYFQNEAQLEKSRLLSDRFSAERPKGSFSTLEIQRTEQGDSAMYLCASSLAGRPLYQETQYFGPGTRLLVL.